This T cell receptor beta chain was documented in a study of lymphopenia after photon versus proton radiotherapy. In regard to this clone: Antigen specificity is unknown.

This CDR3 contains 16 residues. With 6 bases removed from V and 2 bases from J, the gap between germline ends came to 17 bases. In germline, CDR1 is LNHDA, CDR2 SQIVND (reference sequence). Study-wide points: Relative stability marked proton patients; photon patients lost diversity and naive cells.

The method was immunoSEQ multiplex PCR; TCRdb's version includes in-frame clones alone and lacks a portion of them. The sample carries 30,000 or so clones, roughly 87% recorded once. The sample here was peripheral blood, taken from a patient treated with proton-based radiotherapy. The receptor was derived from an older woman with cholangiocarcinoma. Some clones in this sample may be carry-over from other donors' samples. V gene TRBV19 combines with J gene TRBJ1-5, with a weak D call TRBD1 (5 bases). CDR3 in amino acids: CASSTGGGVGNQPQHF. The CDR3 DNA is TGTGCCAGTAGCACCGGGGGAGGGGTAGGCAATCAGCCCCAGCATTTT.